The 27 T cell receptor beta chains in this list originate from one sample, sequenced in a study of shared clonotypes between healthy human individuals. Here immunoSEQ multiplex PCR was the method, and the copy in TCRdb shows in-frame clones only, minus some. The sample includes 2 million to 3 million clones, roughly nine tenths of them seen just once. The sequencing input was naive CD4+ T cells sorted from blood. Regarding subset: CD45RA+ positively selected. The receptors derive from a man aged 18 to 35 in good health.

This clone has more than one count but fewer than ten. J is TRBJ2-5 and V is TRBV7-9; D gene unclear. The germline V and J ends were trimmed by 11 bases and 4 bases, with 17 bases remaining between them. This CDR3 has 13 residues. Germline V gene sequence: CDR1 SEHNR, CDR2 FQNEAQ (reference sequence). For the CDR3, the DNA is TGTGCCTTTGATCTGGAGTTACGAGAGACCCAGTACTTC. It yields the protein CAFDLELRETQYF. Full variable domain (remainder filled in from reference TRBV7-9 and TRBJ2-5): DTGVSQNPRHKITKRGQNVTFRCDPISEHNRLYWYRQTLGQGPEFLTYFQNEAQLEKSRLLSDRFSAERPKGSFSTLEIQRTEQGDSAMYLCAFDLELRETQYFGPGTRLLVL.

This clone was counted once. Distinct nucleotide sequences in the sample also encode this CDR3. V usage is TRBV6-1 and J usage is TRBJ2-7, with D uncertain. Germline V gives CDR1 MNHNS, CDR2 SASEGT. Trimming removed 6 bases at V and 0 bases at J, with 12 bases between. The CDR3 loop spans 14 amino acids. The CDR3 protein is CASSPDRSSYEQYF. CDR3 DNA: TGTGCCAGCAGCCCCGACCGGAGCTCCTACGAGCAGTACTTC.

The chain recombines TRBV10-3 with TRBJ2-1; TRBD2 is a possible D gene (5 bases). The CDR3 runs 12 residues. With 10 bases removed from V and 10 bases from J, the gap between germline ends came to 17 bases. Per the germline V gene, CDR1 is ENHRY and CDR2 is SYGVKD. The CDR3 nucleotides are TGTGCCACCAAATCGGGGTTCGGGGAGCAGTTCTTC. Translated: CATKSGFGEQFF.

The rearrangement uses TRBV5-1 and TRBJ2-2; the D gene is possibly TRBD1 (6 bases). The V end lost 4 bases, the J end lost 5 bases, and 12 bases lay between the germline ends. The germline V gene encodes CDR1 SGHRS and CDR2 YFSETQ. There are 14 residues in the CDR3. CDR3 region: CASSGQTATGELFF. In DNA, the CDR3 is TGCGCCAGCAGCGGACAGACGGCTACCGGGGAGCTGTTTTTT. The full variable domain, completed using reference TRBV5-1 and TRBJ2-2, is KAGVTQTPRYLIKTRGQQVTLSCSPISGHRSVSWYQQTPGQGLQFLFEYFSETQRNKGNFPGRFSGRQFSNSRSEMNVSTLELGDSALYLCASSGQTATGELFFGEGSRLTVL.

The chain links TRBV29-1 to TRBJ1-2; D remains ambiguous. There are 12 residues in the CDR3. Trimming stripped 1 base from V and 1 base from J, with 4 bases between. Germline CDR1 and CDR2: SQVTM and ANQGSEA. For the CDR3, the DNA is TGCAGCGTTGAAGGGTATAACTATGGCTACACCTTC. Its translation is CSVEGYNYGYTF.

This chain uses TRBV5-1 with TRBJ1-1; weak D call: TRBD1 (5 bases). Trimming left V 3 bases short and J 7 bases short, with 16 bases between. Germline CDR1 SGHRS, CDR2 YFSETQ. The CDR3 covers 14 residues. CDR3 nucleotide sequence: TGCGCCAGCAGCTCGGAGATTGGGGGGTTTGAAGCTTTCTTT. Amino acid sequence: CASSSEIGGFEAFF.

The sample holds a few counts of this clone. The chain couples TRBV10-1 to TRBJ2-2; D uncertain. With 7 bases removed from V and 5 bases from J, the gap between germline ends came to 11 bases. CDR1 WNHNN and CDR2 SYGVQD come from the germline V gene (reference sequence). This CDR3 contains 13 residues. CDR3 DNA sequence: TGCGCCAGCATGGACGCAGTTACCGGGGAGCTGTTTTTT. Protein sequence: CASMDAVTGELFF.

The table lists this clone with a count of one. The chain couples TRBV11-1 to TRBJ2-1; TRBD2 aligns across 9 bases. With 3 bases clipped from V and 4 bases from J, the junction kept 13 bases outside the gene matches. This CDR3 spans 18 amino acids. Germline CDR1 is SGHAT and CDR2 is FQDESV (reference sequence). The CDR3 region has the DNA TGTGCCAGCAGCTTTTGGCGGGGGGGCCACTACCGGTACAATGAGCAGTTCTTC. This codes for CASSFWRGGHYRYNEQFF.

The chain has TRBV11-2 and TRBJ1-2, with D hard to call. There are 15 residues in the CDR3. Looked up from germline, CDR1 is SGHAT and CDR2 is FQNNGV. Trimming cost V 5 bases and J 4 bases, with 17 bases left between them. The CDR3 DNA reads TGTGCCAGCAGCCGAAACCCCGCAGGAACCTATGGCTACACCTTC. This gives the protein CASSRNPAGTYGYTF.

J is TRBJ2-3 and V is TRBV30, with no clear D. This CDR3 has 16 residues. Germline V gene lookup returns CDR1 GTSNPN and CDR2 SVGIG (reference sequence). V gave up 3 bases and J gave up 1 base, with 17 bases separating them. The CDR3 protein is CAWSVPSITGTDTQYF. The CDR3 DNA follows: TGTGCCTGGAGCGTCCCCTCCATAACGGGCACAGATACGCAGTATTTT.

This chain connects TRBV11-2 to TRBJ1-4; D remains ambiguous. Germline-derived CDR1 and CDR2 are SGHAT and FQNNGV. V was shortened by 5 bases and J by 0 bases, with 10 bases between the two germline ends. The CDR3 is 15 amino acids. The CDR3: CASSPSGTTNEKLFF. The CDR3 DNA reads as TGTGCCAGCAGCCCATCCGGGACAACTAATGAAAAACTGTTTTTT. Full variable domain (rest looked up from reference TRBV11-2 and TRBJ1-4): EAGVAQSPRYKIIEKRQSVAFWCNPISGHATLYWYQQILGQGPKLLIQFQNNGVVDDSQLPKDRFSAERLKGVDSTLKIQPAKLEDSAVYLCASSPSGTTNEKLFFGSGTQLSVL.

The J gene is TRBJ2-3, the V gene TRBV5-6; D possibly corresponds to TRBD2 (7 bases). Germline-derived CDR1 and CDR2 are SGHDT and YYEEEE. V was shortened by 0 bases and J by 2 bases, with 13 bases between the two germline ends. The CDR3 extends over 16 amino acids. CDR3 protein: CASSLVAGAFTDTQYF. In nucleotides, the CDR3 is TGTGCCAGCAGCTTGGTGGCGGGGGCCTTCACAGATACGCAGTATTTT.

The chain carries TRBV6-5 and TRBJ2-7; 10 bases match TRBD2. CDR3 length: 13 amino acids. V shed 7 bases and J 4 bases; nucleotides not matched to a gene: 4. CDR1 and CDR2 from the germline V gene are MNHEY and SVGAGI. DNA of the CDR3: TGTGCCAGCAAACCACTAGCGGGGTACGAGCAGTACTTC. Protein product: CASKPLAGYEQYF.

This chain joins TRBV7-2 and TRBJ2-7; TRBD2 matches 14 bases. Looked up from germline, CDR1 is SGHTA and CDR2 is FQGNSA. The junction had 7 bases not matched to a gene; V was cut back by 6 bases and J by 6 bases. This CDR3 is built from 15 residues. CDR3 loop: CASSTGTSGRGEQYF. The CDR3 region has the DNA TGTGCCAGCAGTACCGGGACTAGCGGGAGAGGCGAGCAGTACTTC. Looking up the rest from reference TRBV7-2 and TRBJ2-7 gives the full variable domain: GAGVSQSPSNKVTEKGKDVELRCDPISGHTALYWYRQSLGQGLEFLIYFQGNSAPDKSGLPSDRFSAERTGGSVSTLTIQRTQQEDSAVYLCASSTGTSGRGEQYFGPGTRLTVT.

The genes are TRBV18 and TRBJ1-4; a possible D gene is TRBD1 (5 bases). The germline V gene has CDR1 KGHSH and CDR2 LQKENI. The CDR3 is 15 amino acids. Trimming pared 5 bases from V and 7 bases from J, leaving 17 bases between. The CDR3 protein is CASSSRTLRGEKLFF. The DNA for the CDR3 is TGTGCCAGCTCATCTAGGACTTTAAGGGGTGAAAAACTGTTTTTT.

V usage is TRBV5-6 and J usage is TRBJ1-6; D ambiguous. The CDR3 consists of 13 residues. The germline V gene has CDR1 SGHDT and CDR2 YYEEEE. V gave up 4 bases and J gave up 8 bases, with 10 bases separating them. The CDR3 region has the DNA TGTGCCAGCAGCCGCGCTCGGGATTCACCCCTCCACTTT. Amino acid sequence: CASSRARDSPLHF.

CDR3 nucleotides: TGTGCCAGCAGTGAAGCAGGACTCTATGGCTACACCTTC. It encodes CASSEAGLYGYTF. The V and J genes are TRBV6-1 and TRBJ1-2; no reliable D call. V lost 0 bases, J lost 4 bases, and 6 bases lay in between. The CDR3 covers 13 residues. CDR1 MNHNS and CDR2 SASEGT come from the germline V gene.

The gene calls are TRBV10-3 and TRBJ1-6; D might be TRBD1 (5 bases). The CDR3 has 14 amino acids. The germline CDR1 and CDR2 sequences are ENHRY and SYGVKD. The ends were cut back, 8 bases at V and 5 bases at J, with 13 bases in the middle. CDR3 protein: CAIARDLDNSPLHF. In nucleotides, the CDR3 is TGTGCCATCGCACGGGACCTCGATAATTCACCCCTCCACTTT.

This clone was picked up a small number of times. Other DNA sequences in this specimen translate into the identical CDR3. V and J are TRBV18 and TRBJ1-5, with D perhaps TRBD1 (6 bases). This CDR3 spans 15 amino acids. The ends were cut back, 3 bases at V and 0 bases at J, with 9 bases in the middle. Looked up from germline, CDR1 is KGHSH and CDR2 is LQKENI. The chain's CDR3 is CASSPQGYSNQPQHF. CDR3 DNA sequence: TGTGCCAGCTCACCCCAGGGGTATAGCAATCAGCCCCAGCATTTT.

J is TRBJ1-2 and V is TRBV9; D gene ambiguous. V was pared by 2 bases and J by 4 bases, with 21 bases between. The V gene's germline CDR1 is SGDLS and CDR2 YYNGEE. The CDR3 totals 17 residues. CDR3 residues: CASSVSHSPAGPYGYTF. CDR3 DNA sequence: TGTGCCAGCAGCGTTAGTCACTCGCCGGCCGGGCCCTATGGCTACACCTTC.

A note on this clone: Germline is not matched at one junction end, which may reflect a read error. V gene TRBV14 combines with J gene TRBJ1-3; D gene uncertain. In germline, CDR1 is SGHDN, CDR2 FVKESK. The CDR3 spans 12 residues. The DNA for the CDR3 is TGTGCCAGCAGCCAAATTGGACACACCATATATTTT. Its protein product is CASSQIGHTIYF.

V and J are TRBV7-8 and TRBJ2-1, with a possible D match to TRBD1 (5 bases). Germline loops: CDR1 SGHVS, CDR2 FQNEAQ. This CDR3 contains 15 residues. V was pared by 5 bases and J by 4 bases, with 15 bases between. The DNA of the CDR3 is TGTGCCAGCAGCGAAGGACACCCTTCTTACAATGAGCAGTTCTTC. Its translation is CASSEGHPSYNEQFF. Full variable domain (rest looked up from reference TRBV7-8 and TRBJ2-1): GAGVSQSPRYKVAKRGQDVALRCDPISGHVSLFWYQQALGQGPEFLTYFQNEAQLDKSGLPSDRFFAERPEGSVSTLKIQRTQQEDSAVYLCASSEGHPSYNEQFFGPGTRLTVL.

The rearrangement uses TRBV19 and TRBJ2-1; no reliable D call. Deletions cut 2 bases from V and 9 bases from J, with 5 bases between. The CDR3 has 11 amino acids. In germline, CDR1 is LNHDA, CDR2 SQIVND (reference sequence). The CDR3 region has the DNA TGTGCCAGTAGTATACAGAGTGAGCAGTTCTTC. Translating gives CASSIQSEQFF.

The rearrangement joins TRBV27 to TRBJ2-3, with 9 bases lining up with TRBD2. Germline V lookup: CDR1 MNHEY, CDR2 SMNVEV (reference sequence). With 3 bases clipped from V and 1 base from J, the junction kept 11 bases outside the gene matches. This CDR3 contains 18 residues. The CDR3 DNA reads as TGTGCCAGCAGTTTCCGGTTTACAGCGGGGGGTCGCACAGATACGCAGTATTTT. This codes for CASSFRFTAGGRTDTQYF.

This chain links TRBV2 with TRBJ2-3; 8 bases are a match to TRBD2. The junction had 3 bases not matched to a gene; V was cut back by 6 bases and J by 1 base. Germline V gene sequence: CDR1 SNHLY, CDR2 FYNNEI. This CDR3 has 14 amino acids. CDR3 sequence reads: CASRSSGRTDTQYF. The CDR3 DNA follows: TGTGCCAGCAGATCTAGCGGGCGCACAGATACGCAGTATTTT.

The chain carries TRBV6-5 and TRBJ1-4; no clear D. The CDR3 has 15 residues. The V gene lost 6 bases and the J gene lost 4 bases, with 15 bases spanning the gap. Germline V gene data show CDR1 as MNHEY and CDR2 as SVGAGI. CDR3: CASRPAGILNEKLFF. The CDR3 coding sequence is TGTGCCAGCAGGCCGGCCGGGATTCTTAATGAAAAACTGTTTTTT.

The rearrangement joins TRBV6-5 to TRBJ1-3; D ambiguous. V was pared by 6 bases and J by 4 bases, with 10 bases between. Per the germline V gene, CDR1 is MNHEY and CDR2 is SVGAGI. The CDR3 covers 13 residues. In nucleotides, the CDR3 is TGTGCCAGCAGCTATACACAGGGAAACACCATATATTTT. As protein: CASSYTQGNTIYF.